Sequencing of this T cell receptor (beta chain) was carried out in a study of shared T cell receptors in the human thymus. Produced via immunoSEQ multiplex PCR; TCRdb's table is partial and in-frame only. The sample lists more than 300,000 clones, 85% to 95% occurring once. Germline V gives CDR1 MGHDK, CDR2 SYGVNS. V was pared by 10 bases and J by 6 bases, with 12 bases of the junction left unmatched. The CDR3 is 14 residues long. The sequence derives from a human donor. The specimen sequenced was thymocytes. This chain connects TRBV25-1 to TRBJ2-1; 7 bases match TRBD2. The CDR3: CATEASGWSNEQFF. CDR3 DNA sequence: TGTGCCACTGAAGCTAGCGGTTGGTCCAATGAGCAGTTCTTC. Looking up the rest from reference TRBV25-1 and TRBJ2-1 gives the full variable domain: EADIYQTPRYLVIGTGKKITLECSQTMGHDKMYWYQQDPGMELHLIHYSYGVNSTEKGDLSSESTVSRIRTEHFPLTLESARPSHTSQYLCATEASGWSNEQFFGPGTRLTVL.